A single sample is the source of the 28 T cell receptor beta chains below, sequenced in a study of regulatory T cells in long-lasting Graves disease. Both iRepertoire HTBI primers and Arm-PCR of CDR3 regions were used to build the TCR beta libraries. One entry per CDR3 protein, called by TCRdb with MiXCR from the multiplex PCR reads. The sample holds 650,000 to 700,000 distinct CDR3 sequences; 30% are singletons and the top ten take 40% to 55%. The time point here: persistent/refractory GD, antithyroid drugs over 5 years with positive TRAb. From PBMCs, RNA was extracted and then used to make the TCR library. The sequencing used peripheral blood mononuclear cells (PBMCs), collected when the disease was refractory, from a patient treated with antithyroid drugs. The receptor set was obtained from a female donor with Graves disease.

This clonotype has only a few counts. This chain joins TRBV29-1 and TRBJ1-1; perhaps TRBD1 as D (5 bases). V was clipped by 5 bases and J by 0 bases, with 7 bases between them. The CDR3 spans 12 residues. CDR1 SQVTM and CDR2 ANQGSEA come from the germline V gene. The CDR3: CSVRQMNTEAFF. CDR3 DNA sequence: TGCAGCGTTCGACAGATGAACACTGAAGCTTTCTTT. The variable domain in full, completed from reference TRBV29-1 and TRBJ1-1, reads SAVISQKPSRDICQRGTSLTIQCQVDSQVTMMFWYRQQPGQSLTLIATANQGSEATYESGFVIDKFPISRPNLTFSTLTVSNMSPEDSSIYLCSVRQMNTEAFFGQGTRLTVV.

The rearrangement uses TRBV3-1 and TRBJ2-6; no clear D. The CDR3 extends over 17 amino acids. The V gene lost 3 bases and the J gene lost 1 base, with 13 bases spanning the gap. Germline-derived CDR1 and CDR2 are LGHDT and YNNKEL (reference sequence). Here the CDR3 reads CASSQRQVTSGANVLTF. In nucleotides, the CDR3 is TGTGCCAGCAGCCAGAGGCAAGTGACGTCTGGGGCCAACGTCCTGACTTTC.

The rearrangement uses TRBV6-2 or TRBV6-3 and TRBJ2-7; D is perhaps TRBD1 or TRBD2 (5 bases each). The CDR3 consists of 16 residues. V lost 5 bases and J lost 0, with 17 bases in between. CDR1 is MNHEY and CDR2 is SVGEGT in the germline V gene. CDR3 bases: TGTGCCAGCAGTGAGGGGAGTGGACTTAGCTCCTACGAGCAGTACTTC. Translating gives CASSEGSGLSSYEQYF.

This clonotype has a handful of counts. V gene TRBV10-3 combines with J gene TRBJ1-1; D not resolved. Trimming left V 6 bases short and J 2 bases short, with 10 bases between. The CDR3 is made up of 13 amino acids. Germline lookup yields CDR1 ENHRY and CDR2 SYGVKD. In DNA, the CDR3 is TGTGCCATCAGCGACGGCTTAAACACTGAAGCTTTCTTT. This encodes CAISDGLNTEAFF.

The rearrangement joins TRBV27 to TRBJ1-6, with TRBD1 identical over 7 bases. The CDR3 totals 16 residues. Germline trimming cut 5 bases from V and 7 bases from J; bases unmatched to any gene: 11. The germline gives CDR1 MNHEY, CDR2 SMNVEV (reference sequence). Written as DNA, the CDR3 is TGTGCCAGCAGTCCCAACAGGGGCCCCACGAATTCACCCCTCCACTTT. It translates to CASSPNRGPTNSPLHF.

This clonotype has at least ten counts. This chain connects TRBV6-1 to TRBJ1-2; 8 nucleotides line up with TRBD1. The CDR3 is 14 residues long. In germline, CDR1 is MNHNS, CDR2 SASEGT. Trimming took 3 bases from V and 4 from J; bases not matched to a gene: 4. For the CDR3, the DNA is TGTGCCAGCAGTGACCCGGACAGGGCCTATGGCTACACCTTC. Amino acids: CASSDPDRAYGYTF.

This clonotype was observed at least ten times. This chain links TRBV7-9 with TRBJ1-2; 9 bases fit TRBD1. Trimming took 2 bases from V and 3 from J; bases not matched to a gene: 4. The germline CDR1 and CDR2 sequences are SEHNR and FQNEAQ (reference sequence). This CDR3 is built from 15 residues. Written as DNA, the CDR3 is TGTGCCAGCAGCTTATCGGGACAGGGCGACTATGGCTACACCTTC. This encodes CASSLSGQGDYGYTF. Full variable domain (remainder filled in from reference TRBV7-9 and TRBJ1-2): DTGVSQNPRHKITKRGQNVTFRCDPISEHNRLYWYRQTLGQGPEFLTYFQNEAQLEKSRLLSDRFSAERPKGSFSTLEIQRTEQGDSAMYLCASSLSGQGDYGYTFGSGTRLTVV.

The rearrangement uses TRBV30 and TRBJ1-1; the D is unclear. The germline V and J ends were trimmed by 0 bases and 4 bases, with 12 bases remaining between them. This CDR3 is 14 amino acids long. In germline, CDR1 is GTSNPN, CDR2 SVGIG (reference sequence). CDR3 region: CAWSVLVITTEAFF. CDR3 DNA sequence: TGTGCCTGGAGTGTACTCGTCATAACCACTGAAGCTTTCTTT.

A note on this clonotype: This could be a read error, since a much larger clone is one nucleotide away. The rearrangement uses TRBV28 and TRBJ1-2, with D possibly TRBD1 on 5 matching bases. Germline-derived CDR1 and CDR2 are MDHEN and SYDVKM. The CDR3 loop spans 15 amino acids. Here the CDR3 DNA reads TGTACCAGCAGTCCCCCCCTGACAGCTTACTATGGCTACACCTTC. Protein product: CTSSPPLTAYYGYTF.

Concerning this clonotype: Lacking the conserved final phenylalanine or tryptophan, this CDR3 likely reflects a read error. V gene TRBV7-2 combines with J gene TRBJ1-5, with 8 bases fitting TRBD1. Looked up from germline, CDR1 is SGHTA and CDR2 is FQGNSA. CDR3 length equals 15 residues. Losses at the gene ends were 5 bases for V and 3 bases for J; bases not matched to a gene: 6. CDR3 residues: CASSPGTGNNQPQHL. The CDR3 DNA reads TGTGCCAGCAGCCCGGGGACAGGAAACAATCAGCCCCAGCATCTT.

V and J are TRBV18 and TRBJ1-1, with a weak D call TRBD1 (5 bases). Germline assignment: CDR1 KGHSH and CDR2 LQKENI. The CDR3 is 12 amino acids. The ends were cut back, 0 bases at V and 10 bases at J, with 9 bases in the middle. The CDR3 loop reads CASSPPTGRAFF. Here the CDR3 DNA reads TGTGCCAGCTCACCACCCACGGGGCGAGCTTTCTTT.

This clonotype was counted once. The V gene is TRBV11-2, the J gene TRBJ2-3; 8 bases align to TRBD2. With 2 bases clipped from V and 1 base from J, the junction kept 17 bases outside the gene matches. Per germline, CDR1 SGHAT and CDR2 FQNNGV. This CDR3 is 20 amino acids long. In nucleotides, the CDR3 is TGTGCCAGCAGCTTAAGGTGGCGACGGGAGGGGTCTCAGCGCACAGATACGCAGTATTTT. It is translated as CASSLRWRREGSQRTDTQYF.

This clonotype was counted only a few times. V usage is TRBV28 and J usage is TRBJ1-1; D unclear. The CDR3 spans 14 residues. Trimming took 2 bases from V and 6 from J, leaving 13 bases between them. The germline CDR1 and CDR2 sequences are MDHEN and SYDVKM. CDR3 nucleotides: TGTGCCAGCAGTTTAGTGAACACAGAGGCTGAAGCTTTCTTT. Encoded protein: CASSLVNTEAEAFF.

This clonotype was seen at least ten times. The CDR3 DNA sequence: TGTGCCAGCAGGGGACAGGGGTTCTTCACTGAAGCTTTCTTT. This sequence encodes CASRGQGFFTEAFF. The chain recombines TRBV6-1 with TRBJ1-1, with TRBD1 matching over 10 bases. Germline lookup yields CDR1 MNHNS and CDR2 SASEGT. This CDR3 has 14 amino acids. J lost 4 bases, V lost 6 bases, and 5 bases had no gene match.

CDR3 protein: CASSLETSGDTQYF. The DNA of the CDR3 is TGTGCCAGCAGCTTAGAGACTAGCGGCGATACGCAGTATTTT. This chain uses TRBV7-6 with TRBJ2-3; 9 nucleotides align to TRBD2. Per germline, CDR1 SGHVS and CDR2 FNYEAQ. CDR3 length equals 14 residues. The ends lost 1 base at V and 6 bases at J; junction bases unmatched: 2.

J is TRBJ2-2 and V is TRBV18; TRBD2 matches 12 bases. Germline V CDR1 and CDR2: KGHSH, LQKENI. The CDR3 is made up of 16 amino acids. V shed 2 bases and J 4 bases; nucleotides not matched to a gene: 2. The CDR3 sequence: CASSPGLAGTTGELFF. The DNA of the CDR3 is TGTGCCAGCTCACCAGGACTAGCGGGAACCACCGGGGAGCTGTTTTTT.

J is TRBJ2-3 and V is TRBV11-2; D gene uncertain. Between the trimmed V and J ends, which lost 5 bases and 1 base, there was a span of 10 bases. This CDR3 spans 14 amino acids. Germline V CDR1 and CDR2: SGHAT, FQNNGV. Here the CDR3 reads CASSRPAGTDTQYF. The CDR3 DNA reads TGTGCCAGCAGCCGCCCGGCGGGCACAGATACGCAGTATTTT.

CDR3 sequence reads: CSVPEGQLNTEAFF. CDR3 DNA sequence: TGCAGTGTCCCAGAAGGACAGCTGAACACTGAAGCTTTCTTT. The chain employs TRBV20-1 and TRBJ1-1, with TRBD1 as a possible D gene (6 bases). Germline CDR1 and CDR2: DFQATT and SNEGSKA (reference sequence). Trimming took off 7 bases at V and 0 bases at J, with 15 bases between the two ends. This CDR3 comprises 14 residues.

This clonotype was recorded a few times. The J gene is TRBJ1-1, the V gene TRBV6-2 or TRBV6-3, with D hard to call. Germline V lookup: CDR1 MNHEY, CDR2 SVGEGT. Trimming left V 8 bases short and J 6 bases short, with 10 bases between. This CDR3 has 11 amino acids. Here the CDR3 reads CASSYEAEAFF. The CDR3 DNA follows: TGTGCCAGCTCGTATGAGGCTGAAGCTTTCTTT.

The rearrangement joins TRBV30 to TRBJ1-4; no clear D gene. Germline CDR1 GTSNPN, CDR2 SVGIG (reference sequence). V was cut by 2 bases and J by 0 bases, with 7 bases left in between. CDR3 size: 14 residues. The CDR3 coding sequence is TGTGCCTGGAGTCTGGGCGCAACTAATGAAAAACTGTTTTTT. Translated: CAWSLGATNEKLFF.

This clonotype was seen once. The V gene is TRBV10-1, the J gene TRBJ2-3; 8 bases are shared with TRBD2. V dropped 4 bases and J dropped 6; count of bases not matched to a gene: 15. The CDR3 has 17 residues. Germline assignment: CDR1 WNHNN and CDR2 SYGVQD (reference sequence). The CDR3 coding sequence is TGCGCCAGCAGTGCGAGGGCAAGGGGTCCGGGAGGGGATACGCAGTATTTT. The encoded protein is CASSARARGPGGDTQYF.

This clonotype was seen more than once but under ten times. This rearrangement joins TRBV20-1 to TRBJ2-7; 7 bases fit TRBD2. CDR1 and CDR2 (germline): DFQATT, SNEGSKA (reference sequence). V was clipped by 6 bases and J by 6 bases; unmatched bases: 11. CDR3 length equals 13 residues. The CDR3 nucleotides read TGCAGTGCCGATCTGGCGGGAGTTCGCGAGCAGTACTTC. This gives the protein CSADLAGVREQYF.

CDR3 residues: CASSVRLAEVTDTQYF. CDR3 DNA sequence: TGTGCCAGCAGCGTAAGACTAGCGGAGGTCACAGATACGCAGTATTTT. V gene TRBV11-2 combines with J gene TRBJ2-3; 9 nucleotides agree with TRBD2. Looked up from germline, CDR1 is SGHAT and CDR2 is FQNNGV. This CDR3 has 16 residues. The ends lost 5 bases at V and 2 bases at J; junction bases unmatched: 8.

The V and J genes are TRBV5-1 and TRBJ1-1; 8 bases fit TRBD1. CDR1 and CDR2 from the germline V gene are SGHRS and YFSETQ. V lost 0 bases, J lost 10 bases, and 8 bases stayed unmatched. This CDR3 contains 14 residues. The CDR3 nucleotides read TGCGCCAGCAGCTTGGGCGCAGGGGGCTTGAGAGCTTTCTTT. Amino acid sequence: CASSLGAGGLRAFF.

This clonotype has a handful of counts. The gene calls are TRBV27 and TRBJ1-1, with D tentatively TRBD1 (5 bases). CDR1 MNHEY and CDR2 SMNVEV come from the germline V gene (reference sequence). The CDR3 contains 14 residues. Trimming left V 6 bases short and J 3 bases short, with 14 bases between. The DNA for the CDR3 is TGTGCCAGCAGCCGCGCCGCCAGGGACACTGAAGCTTTCTTT. Translating gives CASSRAARDTEAFF.

A note on this clonotype: An end of the junction differs from the germline gene, which may be a read error. This chain links TRBV28 with TRBJ1-1, with a possible D match to TRBD1 (6 bases). Looked up from germline, CDR1 is MDHEN and CDR2 is SYDVKM. The length of the CDR3 is 13 residues. The chain's CDR3 is CACSLVRQAGAFF. CDR3 nucleotide sequence: TGTGCCTGCAGTTTAGTCCGACAGGCGGGAGCTTTCTTT.

There are many counts of this clonotype. This chain uses TRBV2 with TRBJ1-1, with unresolved D. This CDR3 is 14 amino acids long. The germline CDR1 and CDR2 sequences are SNHLY and FYNNEI. V was cut by 6 bases and J by 5 bases, with 16 bases left in between. CDR3 DNA sequence: TGTGCCAGCAGGGGCCCCAGTCGTGGGACTGAAGCTTTCTTT. Residues: CASRGPSRGTEAFF.

The CDR3 spells CASKRGGALYGYTF. The CDR3 region has the DNA TGTGCCAGCAAGCGGGGGGGTGCTTTGTATGGCTACACCTTC. This chain connects TRBV6-1 to TRBJ1-2, with TRBD1 as a possible D gene (5 bases). The germline CDR1 and CDR2 sequences are MNHNS and SASEGT. V was pared by 7 bases and J by 5 bases, with 17 bases between. The CDR3 contains 14 residues.